A selection of T cell receptor beta chains follows, all from one sample in a study of glioma-infiltrating T cells after dendritic cell vaccination. Repertoires were generated with immunoSEQ multiplex PCR, while TCRdb's copy carries only in-frame clones and drops some. The table has about 110,000 clones, around 89% seen once. The sequencing here drew on blood, taken after dendritic cell vaccination. The receptors originated from a human donor with glioblastoma. CDR3s leave out the opening cysteine and the closing phenylalanine or tryptophan.

V,J,CDR3
TRBV4-1,TRBJ1-4,ASSPSPQGNEKLF
TRBV4-1,TRBJ1-1,ASSQAGRLEAF
TRBV6-6,TRBJ2-3,ASSSRTGGGTDTQY
TRBV6-1,TRBJ2-5,ASPSFQETQY
TRBV29-1,TRBJ2-1,SVLAGQLYNEQF
TRBV6-1,TRBJ2-7,ASSETVYYEQY
TRBV19,TRBJ2-7,ASSIGRGPYEQY
TRBV19,TRBJ2-3,ASSIFGLGENTQY
TRBV9,TRBJ1-1,ASTRDRGWTEAF
TRBV5-1,TRBJ2-7,ASSFGGGGYEQY
TRBV6-6,TRBJ1-1,ASSHDRGGYTEAF
TRBV18,TRBJ1-2,ASSPEAGAYGYT
TRBV5-1,TRBJ2-1,ASSSELAGGHEQF
TRBV27,TRBJ1-6,ASSLDFSANSPLH
TRBV4-1,TRBJ2-1,ASSPGGGGTYNEQF
TRBV5-1,TRBJ1-6,ASSLVGQGANSPLH
TRBV7-9,TRBJ2-3,ASSSAFSGRKSDTDTQY
TRBV5-1,TRBJ1-3,ASSLDQGLSGNTIY
TRBV19,TRBJ2-5,ASSQDRGQETQY
TRBV5-1,TRBJ2-1,ASSQDRGLQLQF
TRBV9,TRBJ1-5,ASSVDYSNQPQH
TRBV29-1,TRBJ2-5,SAPASGTSEETQY
TRBV23-1,TRBJ2-7,ASSHPDRYEQY
TRBV11-2,TRBJ1-2,ASSSEGQAVVYGYT
TRBV5-4,TRBJ1-2,ASSLGTGEVSNYGYT
TRBV15,TRBJ2-7,ATSQTLAGDYEQY